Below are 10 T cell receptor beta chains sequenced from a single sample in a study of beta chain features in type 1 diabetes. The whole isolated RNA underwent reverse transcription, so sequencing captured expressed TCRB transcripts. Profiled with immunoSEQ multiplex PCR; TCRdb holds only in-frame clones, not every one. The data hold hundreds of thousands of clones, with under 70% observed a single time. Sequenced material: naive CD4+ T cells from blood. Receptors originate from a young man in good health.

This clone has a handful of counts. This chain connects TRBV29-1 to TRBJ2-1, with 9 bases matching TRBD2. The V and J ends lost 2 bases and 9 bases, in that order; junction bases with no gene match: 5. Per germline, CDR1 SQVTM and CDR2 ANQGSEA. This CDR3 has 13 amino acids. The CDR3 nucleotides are TGCAGCGTTGAATCTAGCGGGGCAGGTGAGCAGTTCTTC. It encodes CSVESSGAGEQFF.

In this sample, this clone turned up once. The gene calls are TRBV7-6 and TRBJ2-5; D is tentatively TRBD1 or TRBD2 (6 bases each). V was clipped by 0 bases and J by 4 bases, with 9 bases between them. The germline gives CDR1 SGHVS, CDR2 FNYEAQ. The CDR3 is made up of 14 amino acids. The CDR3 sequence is CASSLAGGPETQYF. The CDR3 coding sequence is TGTGCCAGCAGCTTAGCCGGGGGCCCAGAGACCCAGTACTTC.

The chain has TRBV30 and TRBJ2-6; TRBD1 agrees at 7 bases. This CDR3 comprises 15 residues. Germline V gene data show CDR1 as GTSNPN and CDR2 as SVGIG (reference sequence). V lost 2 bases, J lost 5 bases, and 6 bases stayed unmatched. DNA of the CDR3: TGTGCCTGGAGTTCCGGACAGGCCTGGGCCAACGTCCTGACTTTC. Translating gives CAWSSGQAWANVLTF. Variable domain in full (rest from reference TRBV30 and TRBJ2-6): SQTIHQWPATLVQPVGSPLSLECTVEGTSNPNLYWYRQAAGRGLQLLFYSVGIGQISSEVPQNLSASRPQDRQFILSSKKLLLSDSGFYLCAWSSGQAWANVLTFGAGSRLTVL.

CDR3 coding DNA: TGTGCCAGCTCACCGCTCACCCGATCTAGCGGGAGTTCCTACAATGAGCAGTTCTTC. Translated: CASSPLTRSSGSSYNEQFF. The rearrangement joins TRBV18 to TRBJ2-1, with 10 bases aligning to TRBD2. Germline V lookup: CDR1 KGHSH, CDR2 LQKENI. This CDR3 has 19 amino acids. V dropped 3 bases and J dropped 1; count of bases not matched to a gene: 12. The full variable domain, its missing parts supplied by reference TRBV18 and TRBJ2-1, is NAGVMQNPRHLVRRRGQEARLRCSPMKGHSHVYWYRQLPEEGLKFMVYLQKENIIDESGMPKERFSAEFPKEGPSILRIQQVVRGDSAAYFCASSPLTRSSGSSYNEQFFGPGTRLTVL.

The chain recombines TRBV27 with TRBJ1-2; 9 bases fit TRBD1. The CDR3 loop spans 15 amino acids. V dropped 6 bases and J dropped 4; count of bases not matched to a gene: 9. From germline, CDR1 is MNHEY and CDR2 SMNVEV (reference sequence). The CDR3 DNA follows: TGTGCCAGCAGGCCCAAGGGACAGGGCAGCTATGGCTACACCTTC. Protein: CASRPKGQGSYGYTF.

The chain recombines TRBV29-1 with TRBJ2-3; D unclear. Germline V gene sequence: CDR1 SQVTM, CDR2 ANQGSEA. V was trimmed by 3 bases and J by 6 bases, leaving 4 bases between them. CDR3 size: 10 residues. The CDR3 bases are TGCAGCGTTGACGAGGATACGCAGTATTTT. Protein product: CSVDEDTQYF.

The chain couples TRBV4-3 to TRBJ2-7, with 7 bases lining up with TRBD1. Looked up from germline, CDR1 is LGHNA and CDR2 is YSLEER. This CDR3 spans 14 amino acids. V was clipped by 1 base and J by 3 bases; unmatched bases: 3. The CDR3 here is CASSQGTGNYEQYF. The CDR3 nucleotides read TGCGCCAGCAGCCAAGGGACAGGTAACTACGAGCAGTACTTC.

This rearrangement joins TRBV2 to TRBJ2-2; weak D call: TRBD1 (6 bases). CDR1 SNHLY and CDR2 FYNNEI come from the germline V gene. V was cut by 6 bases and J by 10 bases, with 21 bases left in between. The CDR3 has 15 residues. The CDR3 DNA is TGTGCCAGCAGGCCAATGGGGGCCCCGCCGACGGAGCTGTTTTTT. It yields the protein CASRPMGAPPTELFF.

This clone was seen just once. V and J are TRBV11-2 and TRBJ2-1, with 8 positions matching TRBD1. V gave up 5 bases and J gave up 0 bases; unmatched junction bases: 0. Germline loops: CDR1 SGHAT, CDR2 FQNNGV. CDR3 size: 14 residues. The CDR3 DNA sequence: TGTGCCAGCAGCCAGGGGGCCTCCTACAATGAGCAGTTCTTC. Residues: CASSQGASYNEQFF. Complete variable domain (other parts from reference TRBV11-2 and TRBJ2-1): EAGVAQSPRYKIIEKRQSVAFWCNPISGHATLYWYQQILGQGPKLLIQFQNNGVVDDSQLPKDRFSAERLKGVDSTLKIQPAKLEDSAVYLCASSQGASYNEQFFGPGTRLTVL.

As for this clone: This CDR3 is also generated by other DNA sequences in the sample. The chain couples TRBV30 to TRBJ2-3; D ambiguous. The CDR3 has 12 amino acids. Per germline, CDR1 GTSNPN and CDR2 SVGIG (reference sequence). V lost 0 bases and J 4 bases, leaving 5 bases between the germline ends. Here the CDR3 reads CAWSVNADTQYF. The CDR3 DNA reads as TGTGCCTGGAGTGTAAATGCAGATACGCAGTATTTT.